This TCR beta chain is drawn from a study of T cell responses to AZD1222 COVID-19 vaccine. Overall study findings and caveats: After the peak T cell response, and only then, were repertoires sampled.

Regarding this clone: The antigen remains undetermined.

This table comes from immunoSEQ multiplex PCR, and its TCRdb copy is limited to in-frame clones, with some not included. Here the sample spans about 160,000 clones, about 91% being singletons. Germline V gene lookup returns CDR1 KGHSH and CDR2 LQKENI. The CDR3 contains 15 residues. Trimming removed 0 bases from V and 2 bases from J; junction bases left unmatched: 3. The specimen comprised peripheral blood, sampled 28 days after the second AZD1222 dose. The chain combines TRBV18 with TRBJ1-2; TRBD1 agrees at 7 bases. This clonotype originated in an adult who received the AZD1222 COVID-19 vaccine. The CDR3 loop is CASSPPHRGNYGYTF. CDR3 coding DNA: TGTGCCAGCTCACCACCGCACAGGGGAAACTATGGCTACACCTTC.